Presented here are 18 T cell receptor beta chains from one specimen sequenced in a study of cytomegalovirus exposure and HLA in healthy donors. Primers included in the PCR were 60 Vbeta and 13 Jbeta primers. This table comes from immunoSEQ multiplex PCR, and its TCRdb copy is limited to in-frame clones, with some not included. Of 150,000 to 180,000 clones listed, around 84% are singletons. Sequencing was carried out using PBMCs. These receptors all come from a woman in her 40s in good health and CMV-seropositive.

This clone was counted only a few times. The chain has TRBV4-1 and TRBJ2-3; unclear D gene. Trimming shortened V by 1 base and J by 12 bases, and 8 bases separated the two germline ends. The CDR3 is made up of 11 amino acids. Germline assignment: CDR1 MGHRA and CDR2 YSYEKL. CDR3 sequence (DNA): TGCGCCAGCAGCCAAGGACACGGACAGTATTTT. As protein: CASSQGHGQYF.

The chain joins TRBV6-1 to TRBJ1-4; D gene ambiguous. Germline assignment: CDR1 MNHNS and CDR2 SASEGT. V lost 2 bases and J lost 13, with 11 bases in between. CDR3 length: 12 residues. CDR3 region: CASSETGNRLFF. For the CDR3, the DNA is TGTGCCAGCAGTGAAACCGGTAATAGACTGTTTTTT.

The chain is built from TRBV4-1 and TRBJ1-3, with D perhaps matching TRBD1 (5 bases). CDR1 is MGHRA and CDR2 is YSYEKL in the germline V gene. This CDR3 spans 18 amino acids. The germline V and J ends were trimmed by 2 bases and 0 bases, with 17 bases remaining between them. Written as DNA, the CDR3 is TGCGCCAGCAGCCAACACGACAAGGGGCCCTTCTCTGGAAACACCATATATTTT. Translation: CASSQHDKGPFSGNTIYF.

This chain links TRBV2 with TRBJ2-2; TRBD1 matches 9 bases. V trimming: 5 bases; J trimming: 6 bases; junction bases outside the gene matches: 10. This CDR3 is 16 amino acids long. Germline-derived CDR1 and CDR2 are SNHLY and FYNNEI. This CDR3 reads CASSPPRTGAAGELFF. The CDR3 bases are TGTGCCAGCAGTCCCCCCCGGACAGGGGCAGCCGGGGAGCTGTTTTTT.

V and J are TRBV29-1 and TRBJ2-7; the match to TRBD1 covers 12 bases. The CDR3 has 14 residues. The V gene end was trimmed by 6 bases and the J gene end by 5 bases; junction bases not matched to a gene: 8. CDR1 SQVTM and CDR2 ANQGSEA come from the germline V gene. CDR3 residues: CSVRRDRGPHEQYF. CDR3 nucleotides: TGCAGCGTCCGCCGGGACAGGGGGCCTCACGAGCAGTACTTC.

CDR3 loop: CASRPRDRATDTQYF. The CDR3 DNA follows: TGTGCCAGCAGGCCCCGGGACAGGGCCACAGATACGCAGTATTTT. V usage is TRBV27 and J usage is TRBJ2-3; 9 nucleotides align to TRBD1. V shed 6 bases and J 2 bases; nucleotides not matched to a gene: 6. CDR3 length: 15 amino acids. CDR1 and CDR2 from the germline V gene are MNHEY and SMNVEV (reference sequence).

The chain uses TRBV19 and TRBJ1-1; TRBD1 matches at 7 bases. Trimming cost V 2 bases and J 0 bases; bases outside gene matches: 6. This CDR3 comprises 16 residues. Germline lookup yields CDR1 LNHDA and CDR2 SQIVND (reference sequence). The CDR3: CASSIRAGGMNTEAFF. CDR3 DNA: TGTGCCAGTAGTATACGGGCAGGGGGGATGAACACTGAAGCTTTCTTT. Full variable domain (outside the CDR3, taken from reference TRBV19 and TRBJ1-1): DGGITQSPKYLFRKEGQNVTLSCEQNLNHDAMYWYRQDPGQGLRLIYYSQIVNDFQKGDIAEGYSVSREKKESFPLTVTSAQKNPTAFYLCASSIRAGGMNTEAFFGQGTRLTVV.

The chain is built from TRBV13 and TRBJ1-2, with 11 nucleotides matching TRBD1. With V trimmed by 5 bases and J by 4 bases, 6 bases remained unmatched. CDR1 and CDR2 from the germline V gene are PRHDT and FYEKMQ (reference sequence). The CDR3 is made up of 15 amino acids. The CDR3 region is CASSVWTGGGYGYTF. For the CDR3, the DNA is TGTGCCAGCAGCGTATGGACAGGGGGCGGCTATGGCTACACCTTC. Variable domain in full (rest from reference TRBV13 and TRBJ1-2): AAGVIQSPRHLIKEKRETATLKCYPIPRHDTVYWYQQGPGQDPQFLISFYEKMQSDKGSIPDRFSAQQFSDYHSELNMSSLELGDSALYFCASSVWTGGGYGYTFGSGTRLTVV.

In nucleotides, the CDR3 is TGTGCCAGCAGCAGGACAGGGGGCACAGATACGCAGTATTTT. Encoded protein: CASSRTGGTDTQYF. This chain joins TRBV7-2 and TRBJ2-3, with 9 bases fitting TRBD1. The germline V gene has CDR1 SGHTA and CDR2 FQGNSA. The CDR3 is 14 residues long. J was trimmed by 1 base and V by 5 bases; bases with no gene match: 1. The full variable domain, its missing parts supplied by reference TRBV7-2 and TRBJ2-3, is GAGVSQSPSNKVTEKGKDVELRCDPISGHTALYWYRQSLGQGLEFLIYFQGNSAPDKSGLPSDRFSAERTGGSVSTLTIQRTQQEDSAVYLCASSRTGGTDTQYFGPGTRLTVL.

The chain carries TRBV5-1 and TRBJ1-2, with D tentatively TRBD1 (6 bases). The CDR3 sequence is 15 residues long. Trimming took 4 bases from V and 2 from J, leaving 15 bases between them. Germline V gene lookup returns CDR1 SGHRS and CDR2 YFSETQ. CDR3 nucleotide sequence: TGCGCCAGCAGCCTACCGGACAGACTAAACTATGGCTACACCTTC. Translation gives CASSLPDRLNYGYTF.

V usage is TRBV5-1 and J usage is TRBJ2-6, with a possible D match to TRBD1 (5 bases). In germline, CDR1 is SGHRS, CDR2 YFSETQ. V was cut by 4 bases and J by 0 bases, with 8 bases left in between. The CDR3 length is 15 residues. The chain's CDR3 is CASSPQASGANVLTF. The CDR3 DNA reads TGCGCCAGCAGCCCACAGGCCTCTGGGGCCAACGTCCTGACTTTC.

This clone was observed at least ten times. The J gene is TRBJ2-7, the V gene TRBV13, with D perhaps matching TRBD1 (5 bases). This CDR3 spans 15 amino acids. Trimming shortened V by 2 bases and J by 2 bases, and 13 bases separated the two germline ends. Germline V gene data show CDR1 as PRHDT and CDR2 as FYEKMQ (reference sequence). The CDR3, as DNA: TGTGCCAGCAGCTTAAAGCAGGGCACTACCTACGAGCAGTACTTC. This gives the protein CASSLKQGTTYEQYF.

V gene TRBV18 combines with J gene TRBJ2-1, with 9 bases fitting TRBD2. Germline loops: CDR1 KGHSH, CDR2 LQKENI. J gave up 3 bases and V 2 bases, and 2 bases lay outside the gene matches. The CDR3 totals 15 residues. CDR3 loop: CASSPGSGSYNEQFF. DNA of the CDR3: TGTGCCAGCTCACCAGGTAGCGGGAGCTACAATGAGCAGTTCTTC. Full variable domain (outside the CDR3, taken from reference TRBV18 and TRBJ2-1): NAGVMQNPRHLVRRRGQEARLRCSPMKGHSHVYWYRQLPEEGLKFMVYLQKENIIDESGMPKERFSAEFPKEGPSILRIQQVVRGDSAAYFCASSPGSGSYNEQFFGPGTRLTVL.

The chain employs TRBV27 and TRBJ1-4, with TRBD1 identical over 8 bases. Unmatched junction bases numbered 6, after V lost 2 bases and J lost 7 bases. The germline gives CDR1 MNHEY, CDR2 SMNVEV (reference sequence). The CDR3 contains 15 residues. The CDR3 sequence: CASSLRQGASEKLFF. The CDR3 DNA reads as TGTGCCAGCAGTTTACGGCAGGGGGCATCTGAAAAACTGTTTTTT.

This clone was seen once. This chain connects TRBV5-6 to TRBJ2-1; 7 bases map to TRBD2. Germline loops: CDR1 SGHDT, CDR2 YYEEEE. The CDR3 is made up of 15 amino acids. J gave up 8 bases and V 0 bases, and 8 bases lay outside the gene matches. The CDR3 bases are TGTGCCAGCAGCTTGGGGGGACTACATATAGATGAGCAGTTCTTC. Translated, it gives CASSLGGLHIDEQFF.

J is TRBJ2-1 and V is TRBV18; D perhaps matches TRBD2 (7 bases). The V end lost 3 bases, the J end lost 6 bases, and 18 bases lay between the germline ends. The CDR3 sequence is 16 residues long. Per the germline V gene, CDR1 is KGHSH and CDR2 is LQKENI. The CDR3 spells CASSPLGAGAGNEQFF. The CDR3 bases are TGTGCCAGCTCACCTCTGGGGGCGGGAGCGGGCAATGAGCAGTTCTTC.

The V and J genes are TRBV4-1 and TRBJ1-5; D is unresolved. V lost 0 bases and J lost 4, with 4 bases in between. CDR3 length equals 13 residues. Germline assignment: CDR1 MGHRA and CDR2 YSYEKL. DNA for the CDR3: TGCGCCAGCAGCCAAGATCCTAATCAGCCCCAGCATTTT. It yields the protein CASSQDPNQPQHF.

This chain uses TRBV29-1 with TRBJ1-4; D is uncertain. Trimming took 3 bases from V and 4 from J, leaving 15 bases between them. The CDR3 extends over 15 amino acids. CDR1 is SQVTM, CDR2 ANQGSEA, per germline. The CDR3 DNA reads TGCAGCGTTGATTTAGGTCCAAGCGGTAATGAAAAACTGTTTTTT. Protein product: CSVDLGPSGNEKLFF.